This entry features one TCR beta chain sequence. The antigen is undetermined. The data were obtained in a study of beta chain features in type 1 diabetes. Whole-study results and caveats: Still unanswered here is whether HLA type influences TCRB rearrangement. Within each of all four CD4+ subsets, Type 1 diabetes patients had TCRB CDR3s that were moderately but significantly shorter.

Expressed TCRB transcripts were sequenced because the isolated RNA had all been reverse transcribed beforehand. The assay was immunoSEQ multiplex PCR, and TCRdb's table has in-frame clones only and misses some. The table includes under 900,000 clones, roughly 15% detected once. From germline, CDR1 is SGHDT and CDR2 YYEEEE. V lost 4 bases to trimming and J lost 9 bases, with 24 bases between them. The CDR3 totals 16 residues. This chain links TRBV5-6 with TRBJ2-3; D might be TRBD2 (6 bases). The receptor's source is a woman between 18 and 29 years old in good health. Sequencing was done on a sample of naive CD4+ T cells from blood. CDR3 region: CASSHRDRGRSWTQYF. DNA for the CDR3: TGTGCCAGCAGCCACCGGGACCGAGGGAGGAGTTGGACGCAGTATTTT.